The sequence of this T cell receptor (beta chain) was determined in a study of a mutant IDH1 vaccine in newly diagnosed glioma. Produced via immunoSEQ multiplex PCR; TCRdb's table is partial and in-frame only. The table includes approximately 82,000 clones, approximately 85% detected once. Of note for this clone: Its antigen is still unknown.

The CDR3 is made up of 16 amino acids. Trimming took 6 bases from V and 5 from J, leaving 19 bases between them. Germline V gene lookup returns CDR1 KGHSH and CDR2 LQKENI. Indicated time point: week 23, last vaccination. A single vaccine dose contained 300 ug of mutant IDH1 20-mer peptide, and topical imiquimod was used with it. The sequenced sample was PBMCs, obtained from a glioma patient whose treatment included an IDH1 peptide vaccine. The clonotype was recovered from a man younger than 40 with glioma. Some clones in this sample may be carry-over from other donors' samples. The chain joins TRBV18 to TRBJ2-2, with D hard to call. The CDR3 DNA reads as TGTGCCAGCTCCTTCCGTCAGAAGGCCGGAACCGGGGAGCTGTTTTTT. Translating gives CASSFRQKAGTGELFF.